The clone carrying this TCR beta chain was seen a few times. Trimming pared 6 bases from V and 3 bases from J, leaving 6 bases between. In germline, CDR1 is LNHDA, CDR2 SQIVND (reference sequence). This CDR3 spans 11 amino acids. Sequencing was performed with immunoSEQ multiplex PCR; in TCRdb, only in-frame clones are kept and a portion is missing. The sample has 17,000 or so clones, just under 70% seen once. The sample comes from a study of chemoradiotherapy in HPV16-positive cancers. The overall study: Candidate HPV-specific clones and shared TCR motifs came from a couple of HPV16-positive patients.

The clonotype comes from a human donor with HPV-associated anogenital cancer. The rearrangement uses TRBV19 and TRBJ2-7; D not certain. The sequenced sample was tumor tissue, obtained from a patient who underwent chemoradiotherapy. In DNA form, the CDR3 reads TGTGCCAGTAGATCAGGCTACGAGCAGTACTTC. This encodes CASRSGYEQYF.